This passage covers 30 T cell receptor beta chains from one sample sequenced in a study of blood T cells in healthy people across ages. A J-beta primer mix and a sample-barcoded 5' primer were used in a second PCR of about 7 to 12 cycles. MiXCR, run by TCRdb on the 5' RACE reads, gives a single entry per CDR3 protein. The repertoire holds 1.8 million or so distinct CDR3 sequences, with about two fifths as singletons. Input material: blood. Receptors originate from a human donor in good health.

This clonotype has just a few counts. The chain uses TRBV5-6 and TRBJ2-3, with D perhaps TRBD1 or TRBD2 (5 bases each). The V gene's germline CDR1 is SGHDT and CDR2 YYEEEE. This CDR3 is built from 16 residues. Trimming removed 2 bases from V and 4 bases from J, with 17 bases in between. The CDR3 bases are TGTGCCAGCAGCTTTGGGGCATTAGGGAGTCCAGATACGCAGTATTTT. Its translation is CASSFGALGSPDTQYF.

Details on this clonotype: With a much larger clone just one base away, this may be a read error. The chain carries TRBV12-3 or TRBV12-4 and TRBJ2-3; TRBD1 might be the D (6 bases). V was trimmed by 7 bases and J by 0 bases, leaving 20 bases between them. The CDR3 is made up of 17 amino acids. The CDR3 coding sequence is TGTGCCAGCACCCAAGGAGCAGGGGCGACTAGCACAGATACGCAGTATTTT. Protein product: CASTQGAGATSTDTQYF.

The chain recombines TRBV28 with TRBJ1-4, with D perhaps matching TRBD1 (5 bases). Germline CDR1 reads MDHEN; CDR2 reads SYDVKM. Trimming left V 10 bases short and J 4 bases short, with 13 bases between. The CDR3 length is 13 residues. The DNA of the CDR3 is TGTGCCATCTCAGACAGTAATAATGAAAAACTGTTTTTT. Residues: CAISDSNNEKLFF.

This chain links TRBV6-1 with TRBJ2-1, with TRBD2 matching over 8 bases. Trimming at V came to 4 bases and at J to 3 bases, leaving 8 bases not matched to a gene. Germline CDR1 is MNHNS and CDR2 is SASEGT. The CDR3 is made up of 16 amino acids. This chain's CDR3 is CASSGSAGGLYNEQFF. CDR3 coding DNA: TGTGCCAGCAGTGGAAGCGCGGGGGGCCTCTACAATGAGCAGTTCTTC.

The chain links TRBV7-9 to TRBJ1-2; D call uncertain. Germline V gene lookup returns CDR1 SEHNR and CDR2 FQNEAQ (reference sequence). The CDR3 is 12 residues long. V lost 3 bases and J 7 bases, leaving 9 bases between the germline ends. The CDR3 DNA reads TGTGCCAGCAGCTTGGGAGTGGCTGGCTACACCTTC. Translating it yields CASSLGVAGYTF.

The CDR3 bases are TGCGCCAGCAGCCTCCGGATGACGTGGACCTACAATGAGCAGTTCTTC. Translated: CASSLRMTWTYNEQFF. The chain joins TRBV5-1 to TRBJ2-1, with no clear D. Germline V gene lookup returns CDR1 SGHRS and CDR2 YFSETQ. The CDR3 is 16 residues long. Trimming shortened V by 4 bases and J by 2 bases, and 16 bases separated the two germline ends.

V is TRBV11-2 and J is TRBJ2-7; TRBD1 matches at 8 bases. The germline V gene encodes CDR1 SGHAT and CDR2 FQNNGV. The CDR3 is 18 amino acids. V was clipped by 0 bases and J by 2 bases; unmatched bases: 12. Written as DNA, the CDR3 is TGTGCCAGCAGCTTAGATCGGGGGACAGGCGTCCTTACCTACGAGCAGTACTTC. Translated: CASSLDRGTGVLTYEQYF. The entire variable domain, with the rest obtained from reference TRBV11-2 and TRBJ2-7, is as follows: EAGVAQSPRYKIIEKRQSVAFWCNPISGHATLYWYQQILGQGPKLLIQFQNNGVVDDSQLPKDRFSAERLKGVDSTLKIQPAKLEDSAVYLCASSLDRGTGVLTYEQYFGPGTRLTVT.

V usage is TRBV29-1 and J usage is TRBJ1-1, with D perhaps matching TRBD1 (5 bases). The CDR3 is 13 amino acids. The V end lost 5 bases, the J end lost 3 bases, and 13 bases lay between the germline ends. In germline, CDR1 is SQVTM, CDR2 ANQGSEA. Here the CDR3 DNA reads TGCAGCGTTCTCCGGGACTTGGACACTGAAGCTTTCTTT. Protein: CSVLRDLDTEAFF.

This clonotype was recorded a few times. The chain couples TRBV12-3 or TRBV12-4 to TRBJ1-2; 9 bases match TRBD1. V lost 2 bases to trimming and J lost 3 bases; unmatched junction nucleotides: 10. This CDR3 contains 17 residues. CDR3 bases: TGTGCCAGCAGTTTAAAGGGGACAGGGAATCCTGACTATGGCTACACCTTC. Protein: CASSLKGTGNPDYGYTF.

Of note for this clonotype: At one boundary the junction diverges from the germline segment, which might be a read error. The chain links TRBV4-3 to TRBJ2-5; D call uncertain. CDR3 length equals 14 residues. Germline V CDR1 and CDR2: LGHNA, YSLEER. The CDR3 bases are TGCGCCAGCAGCCAAGGAGGAAGCCGCGAGACCCTGTACTTC. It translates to CASSQGGSRETLYF.

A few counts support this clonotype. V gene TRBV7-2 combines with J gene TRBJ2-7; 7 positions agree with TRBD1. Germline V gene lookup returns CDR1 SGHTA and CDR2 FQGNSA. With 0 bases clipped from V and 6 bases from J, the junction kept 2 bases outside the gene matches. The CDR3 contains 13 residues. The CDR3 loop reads CASSLATGFEQYF. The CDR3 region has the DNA TGTGCCAGCAGCTTAGCGACAGGGTTCGAGCAGTACTTC.

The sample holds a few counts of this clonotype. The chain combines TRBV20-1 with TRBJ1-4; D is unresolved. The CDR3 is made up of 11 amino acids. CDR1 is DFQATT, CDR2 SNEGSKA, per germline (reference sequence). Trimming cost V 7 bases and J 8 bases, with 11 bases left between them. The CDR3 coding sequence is TGCAGTGTCGAGGTGAAGGAAAAACTGTTTTTT. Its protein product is CSVEVKEKLFF.

The CDR3 DNA follows: TGTGCCAGCAGCCAACGGGACAGCCTCAATCAGCCCCAGCATTTT. Encoded protein: CASSQRDSLNQPQHF. The chain is built from TRBV5-5 and TRBJ1-5; 7 nucleotides match TRBD1. The CDR3 is made up of 15 amino acids. J lost 3 bases, V lost 4 bases, and 7 bases had no gene match. CDR1 and CDR2 from the germline V gene are SGHKS and YYEKEE (reference sequence). The full variable domain, with the rest looked up from reference TRBV5-5 and TRBJ1-5, is DAGVTQSPTHLIKTRGQQVTLRCSPISGHKSVSWYQQVLGQGPQFIFQYYEKEERGRGNFPDRFSARQFPNYSSELNVNALLLGDSALYLCASSQRDSLNQPQHFGDGTRLSIL.

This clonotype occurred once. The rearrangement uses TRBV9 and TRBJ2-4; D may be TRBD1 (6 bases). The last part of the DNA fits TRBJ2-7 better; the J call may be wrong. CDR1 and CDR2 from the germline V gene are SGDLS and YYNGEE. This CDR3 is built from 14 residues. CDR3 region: CASSVGTRDYEQYF. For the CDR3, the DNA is TGTGCCAGCAGCGTGGGGACAAGGGATTACGAGCAGTACTTC.

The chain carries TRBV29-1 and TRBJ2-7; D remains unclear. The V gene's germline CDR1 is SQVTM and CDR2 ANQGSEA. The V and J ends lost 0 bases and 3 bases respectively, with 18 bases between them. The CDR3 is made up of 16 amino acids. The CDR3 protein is CSVEDFAGEEDYEQYF. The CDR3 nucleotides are TGCAGCGTTGAAGATTTCGCAGGTGAAGAGGACTACGAGCAGTACTTC.

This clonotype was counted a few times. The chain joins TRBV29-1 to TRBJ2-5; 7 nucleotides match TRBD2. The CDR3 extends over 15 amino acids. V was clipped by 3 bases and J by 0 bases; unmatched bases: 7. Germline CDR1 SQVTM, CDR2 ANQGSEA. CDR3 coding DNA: TGCAGCGTTGATGGGGACTACCCGTACCAAGAGACCCAGTACTTC. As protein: CSVDGDYPYQETQYF.

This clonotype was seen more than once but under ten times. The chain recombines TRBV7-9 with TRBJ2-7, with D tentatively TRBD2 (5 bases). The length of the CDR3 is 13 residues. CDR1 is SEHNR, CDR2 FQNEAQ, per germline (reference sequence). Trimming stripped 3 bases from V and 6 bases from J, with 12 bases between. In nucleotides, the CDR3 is TGTGCCAGCAGCTTGGACCCGAGGGTCGAGCAGTACTTC. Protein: CASSLDPRVEQYF. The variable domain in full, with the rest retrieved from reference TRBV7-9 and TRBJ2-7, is DTGVSQNPRHKITKRGQNVTFRCDPISEHNRLYWYRQTLGQGPEFLTYFQNEAQLEKSRLLSDRFSAERPKGSFSTLEIQRTEQGDSAMYLCASSLDPRVEQYFGPGTRLTVT.

The CDR3 nucleotides are TGTGCCATCAGTCCGGGGACTAGCGGGGTTTCCTACGAGCAGTACGTC. It specifies CAISPGTSGVSYEQYV. The rearrangement links TRBV10-3 to TRBJ2-7; TRBD2 agrees at 13 bases. The germline gives CDR1 ENHRY, CDR2 SYGVKD. This CDR3 spans 16 amino acids. Losses at the gene ends were 5 bases for V and 1 base for J; bases not matched to a gene: 5.

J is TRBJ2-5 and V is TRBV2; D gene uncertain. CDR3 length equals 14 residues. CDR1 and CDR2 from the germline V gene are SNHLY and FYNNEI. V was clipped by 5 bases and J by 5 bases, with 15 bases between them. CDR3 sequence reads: CASSYTSQEETQYF. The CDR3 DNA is TGTGCCAGCAGTTATACCAGCCAGGAGGAGACCCAGTACTTC.

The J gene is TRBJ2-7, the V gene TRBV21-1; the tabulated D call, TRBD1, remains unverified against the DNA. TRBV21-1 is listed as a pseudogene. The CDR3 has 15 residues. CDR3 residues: CASSSVGYTGYEQYF. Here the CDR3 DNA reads TGTGCCAGCAGCAGTGTCGGGTACACGGGCTACGAGCAGTACTTC.

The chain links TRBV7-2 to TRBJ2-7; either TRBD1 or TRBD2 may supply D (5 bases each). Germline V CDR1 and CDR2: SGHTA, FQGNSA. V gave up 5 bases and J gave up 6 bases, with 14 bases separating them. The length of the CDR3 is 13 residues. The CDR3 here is CASSPVEGSEQYF. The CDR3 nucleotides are TGTGCCAGCAGCCCCGTCGAGGGGTCCGAGCAGTACTTC.

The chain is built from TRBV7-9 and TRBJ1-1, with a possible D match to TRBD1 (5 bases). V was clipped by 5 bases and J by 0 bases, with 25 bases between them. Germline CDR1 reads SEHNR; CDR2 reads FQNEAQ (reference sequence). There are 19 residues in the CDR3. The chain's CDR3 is CASSQHTGTLAYMNTEAFF. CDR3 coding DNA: TGTGCCAGCAGCCAACATACCGGGACCCTGGCTTATATGAACACTGAAGCTTTCTTT. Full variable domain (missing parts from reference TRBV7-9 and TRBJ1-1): DTGVSQNPRHKITKRGQNVTFRCDPISEHNRLYWYRQTLGQGPEFLTYFQNEAQLEKSRLLSDRFSAERPKGSFSTLEIQRTEQGDSAMYLCASSQHTGTLAYMNTEAFFGQGTRLTVV.

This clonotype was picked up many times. The CDR3 reads CSVVTGDRYGYTF. The DNA for the CDR3 is TGCAGCGTCGTGACAGGGGATCGGTATGGCTACACCTTC. The J gene is TRBJ1-2, the V gene TRBV29-1; TRBD1 agrees at 8 bases. Germline trimming cut 6 bases from V and 5 bases from J; bases unmatched to any gene: 8. Germline assignment: CDR1 SQVTM and CDR2 ANQGSEA. This CDR3 spans 13 amino acids.

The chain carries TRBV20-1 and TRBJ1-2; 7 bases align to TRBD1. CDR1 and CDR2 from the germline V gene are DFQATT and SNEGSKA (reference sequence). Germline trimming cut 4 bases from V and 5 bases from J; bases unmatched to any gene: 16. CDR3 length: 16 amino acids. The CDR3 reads CSATPDGAGGIYGYTF. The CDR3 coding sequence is TGCAGTGCTACTCCCGATGGGGCAGGGGGGATTTATGGCTACACCTTC.

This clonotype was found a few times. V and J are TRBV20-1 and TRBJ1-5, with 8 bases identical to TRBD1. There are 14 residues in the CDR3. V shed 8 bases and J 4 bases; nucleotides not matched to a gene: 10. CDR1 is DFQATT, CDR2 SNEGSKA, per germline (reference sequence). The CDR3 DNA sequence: TGCAGTACCCACGGGGGACAGGCAAATCAGCCCCAGCATTTT. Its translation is CSTHGGQANQPQHF.

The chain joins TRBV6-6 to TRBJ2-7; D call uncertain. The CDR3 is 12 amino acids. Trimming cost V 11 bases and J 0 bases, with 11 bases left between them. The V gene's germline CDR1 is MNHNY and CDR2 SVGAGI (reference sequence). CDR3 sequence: CACSRSSYEQYF. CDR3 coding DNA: TGTGCCTGTTCACGGAGCTCCTACGAGCAGTACTTC.

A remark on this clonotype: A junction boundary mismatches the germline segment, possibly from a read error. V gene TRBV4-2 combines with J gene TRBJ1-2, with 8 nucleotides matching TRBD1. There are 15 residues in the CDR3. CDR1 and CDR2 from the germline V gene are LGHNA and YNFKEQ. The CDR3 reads CASRQGSQGARGYTF. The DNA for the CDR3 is TGTGCCAGCAGACAAGGGAGCCAGGGGGCGCGGGGCTACACCTTC.

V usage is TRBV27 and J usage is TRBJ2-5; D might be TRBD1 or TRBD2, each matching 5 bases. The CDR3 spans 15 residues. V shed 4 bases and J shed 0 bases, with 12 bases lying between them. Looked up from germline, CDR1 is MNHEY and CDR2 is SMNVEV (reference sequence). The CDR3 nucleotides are TGTGCCAGCAGTTCGGGGCAGAGGTACCAAGAGACCCAGTACTTC. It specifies CASSSGQRYQETQYF.

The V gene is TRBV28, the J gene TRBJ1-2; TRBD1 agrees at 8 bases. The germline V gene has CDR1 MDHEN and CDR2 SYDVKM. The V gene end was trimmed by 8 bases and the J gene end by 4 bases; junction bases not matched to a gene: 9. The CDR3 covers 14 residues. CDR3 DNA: TGTGCCAGCGGATTACAGGGGGGTAGCTATGGCTACACCTTC. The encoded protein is CASGLQGGSYGYTF.

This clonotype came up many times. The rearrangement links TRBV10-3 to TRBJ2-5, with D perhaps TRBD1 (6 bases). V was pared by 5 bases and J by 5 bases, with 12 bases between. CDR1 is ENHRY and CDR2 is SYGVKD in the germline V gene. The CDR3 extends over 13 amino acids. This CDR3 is CAISRTVEETQYF. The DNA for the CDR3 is TGTGCCATCAGTCGGACAGTGGAGGAGACCCAGTACTTC.